The 7 T cell receptor beta chains given below trace back to one sample, sequenced in a study of control samples from healthy donors and cancer patients. Generated by immunoSEQ multiplex PCR, the TCRdb table keeps only in-frame clones and is missing some. The data contain about 410,000 clones, about 93% of them singletons. Input material: PBMCs. These receptor sequences come from a middle-aged man with head and neck cancer.

The chain uses TRBV18 and TRBJ1-3; D is ambiguous. The CDR3 has 16 amino acids. V lost 3 bases, J lost 4 bases, and 16 bases lay in between. Germline loops: CDR1 KGHSH, CDR2 LQKENI. As DNA, the CDR3 is TGTGCCAGCTCACCGTATGAGAAGGGTACCGGAAACACCATATATTTT. Its protein is CASSPYEKGTGNTIYF.

This chain uses TRBV19 with TRBJ2-1, with a tentative D call TRBD2 (5 bases). The CDR3 spans 15 residues. The V gene's germline CDR1 is LNHDA and CDR2 SQIVND (reference sequence). Trimming cost V 8 bases and J 5 bases, with 19 bases left between them. The CDR3 region has the DNA TGTGCCAGTCTTCGAACTAGTTGGGAAAACAATGAGCAGTTCTTC. It translates to CASLRTSWENNEQFF.

The chain couples TRBV3-1 (or the pseudogene TRBV3-2) to TRBJ1-1; no clear D gene. Between the trimmed V and J ends, which lost 4 bases and 0 bases, there was a span of 9 bases. The CDR3 consists of 14 residues. The V gene's germline CDR1 is LGHDT and CDR2 YNNKEL (reference sequence). The CDR3 loop is CASSLLELNTEAFF. The CDR3 nucleotides are TGTGCCAGCAGCCTGCTAGAATTGAACACTGAAGCTTTCTTT.

The V call is TRBV30, the J call TRBJ2-1; a possible D gene is TRBD2 (6 bases). Trimming cost V 7 bases and J 5 bases, with 18 bases left between them. The CDR3 contains 14 residues. The germline CDR1 and CDR2 sequences are GTSNPN and SVGIG (reference sequence). Written as DNA, the CDR3 is TGTGCCTACGCAGTTAGCGGACATAACAATGAGCAGTTCTTC. It yields the protein CAYAVSGHNNEQFF.

The rearrangement uses TRBV25-1 and TRBJ2-7, with 7 bases matching TRBD1. Germline V lookup: CDR1 MGHDK, CDR2 SYGVNS. The CDR3 extends over 14 amino acids. The ends lost 5 bases at V and 2 bases at J; junction bases unmatched: 6. In nucleotides, the CDR3 is TGTGCCAGCAGTAGGACAGGTGCGACCTACGAGCAGTACTTC. This encodes CASSRTGATYEQYF.

This chain uses TRBV5-1 with TRBJ2-2; TRBD2 matches 8 bases. There are 15 residues in the CDR3. Germline values: CDR1 SGHRS, CDR2 YFSETQ. The ends lost 2 bases at V and 3 bases at J; junction bases unmatched: 3. The CDR3 DNA sequence: TGCGCCAGCAGCTTTGCGGGGGGACACACCGGGGAGCTGTTTTTT. Translation gives CASSFAGGHTGELFF.

The rearrangement uses TRBV11-2 and TRBJ2-3; D ambiguous. Deletions cut 1 base from V and 0 bases from J, with 14 bases between. The CDR3 is 17 amino acids. CDR1 SGHAT and CDR2 FQNNGV come from the germline V gene. CDR3 nucleotide sequence: TGTGCCAGCAGCTTAGGGGTGGGCGGAACTAGCACAGATACGCAGTATTTT. Its translation is CASSLGVGGTSTDTQYF.